This TCR beta chain comes out of a study of blood T cells in healthy people across ages. Study outcomes and limitations: CMV status of donors was unknown, possibly confounding expanded clonotype changes. PBMCs went unsorted, and a conclusive naive versus antigen-experienced comparison was therefore prevented.

Isolated PBMCs totaled at least 6 million in each sample. The V end was cut by 6 bases, the J end by 8 bases, with 25 bases between. CDR1 is MNHNS, CDR2 SASEGT, per germline. This CDR3 contains 16 residues. This clonotype was counted a few times. Its antigen is unknown. Primed by a sample-barcoded 5' primer and a J-beta primer mix, a second PCR proceeded for about 7 to 11 cycles. Sequencing yielded, for each sample, at least 3 million paired-end reads carrying CDR3. TCRdb reanalysed the 5' RACE reads using MiXCR and keeps one entry per CDR3 protein. Here the sample spans hundreds of thousands of distinct CDR3 sequences, over 40% being singletons.

The sample taken for sequencing was blood. The chain recombines TRBV6-1 with TRBJ1-2, with a weak D call TRBD1 (6 bases). This receptor was obtained from an elderly woman in good health. As DNA, the CDR3 is TGTGCCAGCAGCCGTGTCAGGGGCCGGGGTTCGTCGGGCTACACCTTC. Protein sequence: CASSRVRGRGSSGYTF.